Presented here are 14 T cell receptor beta chains from one specimen sequenced in a study of cytomegalovirus exposure and HLA in healthy donors. The protocol was immunoSEQ multiplex PCR, while the TCRdb copy is restricted to in-frame clones and leaves out a portion. The repertoire holds fewer than 100,000 clones, with approximately 95% as singletons. The sample consisted of PBMCs. All receptors derive from a woman aged 18-30 years in good health and CMV-seropositive.

The chain combines TRBV27 with TRBJ1-5; D is possibly TRBD1 (5 bases). The germline CDR1 and CDR2 sequences are MNHEY and SMNVEV (reference sequence). V lost 2 bases and J lost 1, with 9 bases in between. CDR3 length: 15 amino acids. In DNA, the CDR3 is TGTGCCAGCAGTTTACAGGGCCAAAGCAATCAGCCCCAGCATTTT. Its translation is CASSLQGQSNQPQHF.

The rearrangement uses TRBV18 and TRBJ1-3, with D unclear. The CDR3 length is 15 residues. Trimming pared 0 bases from V and 8 bases from J, leaving 14 bases between. Looked up from germline, CDR1 is KGHSH and CDR2 is LQKENI. The CDR3: CASSPPSRTVDTIYF. The CDR3, as DNA: TGTGCCAGCTCACCACCGAGTCGAACGGTGGACACCATATATTTT.

The chain uses TRBV19 and TRBJ2-1; D unresolved. Germline V CDR1 and CDR2: LNHDA, SQIVND (reference sequence). The V and J ends lost 1 base and 4 bases respectively, with 8 bases between them. The CDR3 extends over 14 amino acids. CDR3 sequence (DNA): TGTGCCAGTAGTATAGGGCCCACATACAATGAGCAGTTCTTC. It codes for CASSIGPTYNEQFF. The entire variable domain, with the rest obtained from reference TRBV19 and TRBJ2-1, is as follows: DGGITQSPKYLFRKEGQNVTLSCEQNLNHDAMYWYRQDPGQGLRLIYYSQIVNDFQKGDIAEGYSVSREKKESFPLTVTSAQKNPTAFYLCASSIGPTYNEQFFGPGTRLTVL.

The chain joins TRBV15 to TRBJ2-7, with 13 bases lining up with TRBD2. Per germline, CDR1 LNHNV and CDR2 YYDKDF (reference sequence). The junction had 7 bases not matched to a gene; V was cut back by 2 bases and J by 0 bases. The CDR3 is 18 residues long. The CDR3 loop reads CATSRSPGLAGLSYEQYF. In DNA, the CDR3 is TGTGCCACCAGCAGATCCCCGGGACTAGCGGGGCTCTCCTACGAGCAGTACTTC. The whole variable domain, filled in from reference TRBV15 and TRBJ2-7, reads DAMVIQNPRYQVTQFGKPVTLSCSQTLNHNVMYWYQQKSSQAPKLLFHYYDKDFNNEADTPDNFQSRRPNTSFCFLDIRSPGLGDTAMYLCATSRSPGLAGLSYEQYFGPGTRLTVT.

The chain carries TRBV7-2 and TRBJ2-3; 14 nucleotides line up with TRBD2. Per germline, CDR1 SGHTA and CDR2 FQGNSA. V shed 1 base, J shed 1 base, and the junction held 4 bases outside the gene matches. The CDR3 covers 18 residues. The CDR3 is CASSLEGLAGGRTDTQYF. The CDR3 DNA sequence: TGTGCCAGCAGCTTAGAAGGACTAGCGGGGGGTCGCACAGATACGCAGTATTTT.

V gene TRBV4-1 combines with J gene TRBJ1-1; 9 bases align to TRBD1. V gave up 3 bases and J gave up 4 bases; unmatched junction bases: 18. This CDR3 is 19 amino acids long. Germline lookup yields CDR1 MGHRA and CDR2 YSYEKL. The CDR3 here is CASSHTRDRDGRGITEAFF. The CDR3 DNA reads TGCGCCAGCAGCCACACCCGGGACAGGGATGGTCGGGGTATCACTGAAGCTTTCTTT.

On this clone: At one end, the junction sequence differs from germline, possibly due to a read error. The chain is built from TRBV5-1 and TRBJ2-1, with a weak D call TRBD2 (5 bases). Per germline, CDR1 SGHRS and CDR2 YFSETQ. This CDR3 spans 13 amino acids. This CDR3 is CASSLGDYYEQFF. The CDR3 bases are TGCGCCAGCAGCTTGGGCGACTACTATGAGCAGTTCTTC.

The chain employs TRBV19 and TRBJ2-1, with 12 bases that match TRBD2. The V gene's germline CDR1 is LNHDA and CDR2 SQIVND (reference sequence). Germline trimming cut 6 bases from V and 5 bases from J; bases unmatched to any gene: 5. This CDR3 spans 15 amino acids. CDR3 sequence: CASRLGLAGNNEQFF. CDR3 DNA sequence: TGTGCCAGTAGGCTTGGACTAGCGGGGAACAATGAGCAGTTCTTC. Supplemented by reference TRBV19 and TRBJ2-1, the full variable domain reads DGGITQSPKYLFRKEGQNVTLSCEQNLNHDAMYWYRQDPGQGLRLIYYSQIVNDFQKGDIAEGYSVSREKKESFPLTVTSAQKNPTAFYLCASRLGLAGNNEQFFGPGTRLTVL.

This clone was counted only a few times. CDR3 amino acids: CASSSTGPEQYF. In nucleotides, the CDR3 is TGTGCCAGCAGTTCAACAGGTCCCGAGCAGTACTTC. The chain has TRBV28 and TRBJ2-7; maybe TRBD1 (5 bases). V shed 4 bases and J shed 6 bases, with 10 bases lying between them. The germline V gene encodes CDR1 MDHEN and CDR2 SYDVKM. This CDR3 spans 12 amino acids.

The rearrangement links TRBV9 to TRBJ1-1, with 7 nucleotides matching TRBD1. V dropped 2 bases and J dropped 5; count of bases not matched to a gene: 12. Germline V gene sequence: CDR1 SGDLS, CDR2 YYNGEE. The CDR3 contains 16 residues. CDR3 DNA: TGTGCCAGCAGCGTCTTAGGAACAGGGGTCGAAACTGAAGCTTTCTTT. Amino acid sequence: CASSVLGTGVETEAFF.

This chain uses TRBV4-3 with TRBJ1-2; D unresolved. V gave up 8 bases and J gave up 1 base, with 14 bases separating them. CDR3 length: 14 residues. Germline V gene data show CDR1 as LGHNA and CDR2 as YSLEER. The CDR3 bases are TGCGCCAGCTCCTCGGGAGCCATTAACTATGGCTACACCTTC. Its translation: CASSSGAINYGYTF.

This sequence joins TRBV7-9 and TRBJ2-1, with D perhaps matching TRBD2 (5 bases). This CDR3 region has 15 residues. V gave up 5 bases and J gave up 4 bases, with 15 bases separating them. Looked up from germline, CDR1 is SEHNR and CDR2 is FQNEAQ (reference sequence). The CDR3 DNA is TGTGCCAGCAGCCTAACTAGTCCTGGATACAATGAGCAGTTCTTC. The encoded protein is CASSLTSPGYNEQFF.

V is TRBV19 and J is TRBJ1-5, with D hard to call. CDR3 length: 16 residues. Trimming removed 4 bases from V and 0 bases from J, with 13 bases in between. The V gene's germline CDR1 is LNHDA and CDR2 SQIVND (reference sequence). CDR3 loop: CASSKGGVGSNQPQHF. The CDR3 DNA is TGTGCCAGTAGTAAGGGCGGGGTAGGTAGCAATCAGCCCCAGCATTTT.

This chain joins TRBV7-3 and TRBJ2-5; TRBD2 might be the D (6 bases). Germline V gives CDR1 SGHTA, CDR2 FQGTGA. Trimming stripped 1 base from V and 2 bases from J, with 20 bases between. The CDR3 totals 18 residues. The CDR3 is CASSLKVGGRESQETQYF. CDR3 DNA sequence: TGTGCCAGCAGCTTAAAGGTAGGCGGACGGGAGTCACAAGAGACCCAGTACTTC. The complete variable domain, with remaining parts taken from reference TRBV7-3 and TRBJ2-5, reads GAGVSQTPSNKVTEKGKYVELRCDPISGHTALYWYRQSLGQGPEFLIYFQGTGAADDSGLPNDRFFAVRPEGSVSTLKIQRTERGDSAVYLCASSLKVGGRESQETQYFGPGTRLLVL.